This T cell receptor beta chain comes out of a study of blood T cell repertoires in COVID-19. At the level of the study: The samples span acute and convalescent COVID-19 from the United States, Italy and Spain. PBMCs, B-cell-depleted T cells, or T cells provided the cDNA or gDNA that made up the material.

The authors' processing: Estimated nucleated cell counts came from reference gene primer amplification. Method: immunoSEQ multiplex PCR; TCRdb's copy keeps in-frame clones and lacks some. Clone size and the V and J calls come from that table; the DNA yielded D and trimming. The sample records roughly 300,000 clones, around 85% being singletons. The specimen was peripheral blood. The TCR was taken from a human donor in a cohort sampled during active COVID-19.

In nucleotides, the CDR3 is TGTGCCAGCAGCCAATCCCCCCCAGAGAACACTGAAGCTTTCTTT. Its protein is CASSQSPPENTEAFF. The V gene is TRBV4-2, the J gene TRBJ1-1; D is unresolved. The germline V gene has CDR1 LGHNA and CDR2 YNFKEQ. The CDR3 covers 15 residues. V lost 2 bases, J lost 1 base, and 11 bases lay in between.